One sample yielded the 14 T cell receptor beta chains listed below, sequenced in a study of tumor-infiltrating lymphocytes in primary liver carcinoma. Starting material of around 460 ng total RNA yielded TCR beta cDNA via a constant-region primer. Investigators got TCR beta libraries out of three nested multiplex PCR rounds, done with slightly modified ARM-PCR. TRBV1-TRBV30 forward primers paired with a C-beta reverse primer drove the first two PCR rounds, about 10 cycles each. TCRdb ran MiXCR on the multiplex PCR reads and lists one entry per CDR3 protein. The data show more than 20,000 distinct CDR3 sequences, 70% to 90% seen once. Joint extraction of RNA and DNA used roughly 19-33 mg of bulk tissue that was unsorted. Material: liver tumor tissue from sampling region 2. Subset in this sample: tumor region T2, inferior pole. All receptors derive from a woman aged 25 to 45 with primary liver carcinoma and hepatitis B virus infection.

As to this clonotype: An end of the junction differs from the germline gene, which may be a read error. The chain employs TRBV28 and TRBJ2-1, with a tentative D call TRBD2 (6 bases). CDR1 is MDHEN and CDR2 is SYDVKM in the germline V gene. The CDR3 totals 14 residues. The DNA for the CDR3 is TGTGCCAGCAGTTGCGCCCGGGGGTTAAATGAGCAGTCCTTC. It codes for CASSCARGLNEQSF.

A note on this clonotype: A junction boundary mismatches the germline segment, possibly from a read error. CDR3 nucleotide sequence: TGTGCAATCAGTGAATTGCGGGGCGAGCAGTTCTTC. It codes for CAISELRGEQFF. The chain is built from TRBV10-3 and TRBJ2-1; D might be TRBD2 (6 bases). Germline V gene lookup returns CDR1 ENHRY and CDR2 SYGVKD. The CDR3 sequence is 12 residues long.

Concerning this clonotype itself: One end of the junction does not line up with germline, which may come from a read error. This chain uses TRBV29-1 with TRBJ1-2, with a possible D match to TRBD1 (6 bases). Germline V gene data show CDR1 as SQVTM and CDR2 as ANQGSEA. The CDR3 is 11 amino acids. The CDR3 loop reads CSVEVNGGYTF. CDR3 sequence (DNA): TGCAGCGTTGAAGTCAATGGGGGCTATACCTTC. The full variable domain, with the rest looked up from reference TRBV29-1 and TRBJ1-2, is SAVISQKPSRDICQRGTSLTIQCQVDSQVTMMFWYRQQPGQSLTLIATANQGSEATYESGFVIDKFPISRPNLTFSTLTVSNMSPEDSSIYLCSVEVNGGYTFGSGTRLTVV.

A remark on this clonotype: The conserved phenylalanine or tryptophan normally closing the CDR3 is absent here, so this likely arose from a read error. The limits of the CDR3 on the DNA are not certain, so only TCRdb's listed CDR3 is given. This rearrangement joins TRBV11-3 to TRBJ2-1; whether TRBD2, the table's D call, matches the DNA was not checked. The CDR3 length equals 15 residues, ends included. Germline CDR1 and CDR2: SGHNT and YENEEA. The CDR3 region is CASSRLAGRGYEHFC.

Turning to this clonotype: One end of the junction is discordant with germline, which a read error may explain. The chain carries TRBV12-3 or TRBV12-4 and TRBJ2-5; D is perhaps TRBD2 (6 bases). This CDR3 spans 15 amino acids. DNA of the CDR3: TGTGACAGCAGCACCTACCCCGGGAGCGAAGAGAGCCACTACTTC. The encoded protein is CDSSTYPGSEESHYF.

The chain couples TRBV28 to TRBJ2-3; the D gene is possibly TRBD2 (7 bases). The CDR3 spans 16 residues. Germline lookup yields CDR1 MDHEN and CDR2 SYDVKM. V lost 6 bases to trimming and J lost 15 bases, with 31 bases between them. CDR3 sequence (DNA): TGTGCCAGCAGGCCGGCGGGGGCAGTTAGCACAGATACTCACTATTTT. Its protein is CASRPAGAVSTDTHYF.

A remark on this clonotype: A read error may produce the germline difference seen at one junction end. The rearrangement uses TRBV6-1 and TRBJ2-2; the D call may be TRBD1 or TRBD2 (6 bases each). The CDR3 contains 19 residues. Germline CDR1 and CDR2: MNHNS and SASEGT. The CDR3 protein is CASSGTLPGGAADTVELFF. CDR3 in DNA: TGTGCCAGCAGTGGAACCCTTCCCGGGGGCGCCGCGGACACCGTGGAGCTGTTTTTT.

This clonotype was recorded a few times. No conserved phenylalanine or tryptophan is present at the end of the CDR3, so a read error is the likely explanation. This sequence joins TRBV6-6 and TRBJ1-3; D perhaps matches TRBD1 (5 bases). CDR3 size: 18 residues. The germline CDR1 and CDR2 sequences are MNHNY and SVGAGI (reference sequence). CDR3 region: CASSYSGQGGESGNTIYL. In DNA form, the CDR3 reads TGTGCTAGCAGTTACTCCGGCCAGGGTGGGGAATCTGGAAACACCATATATCTT.

As regards this clonotype: The junction differs from germline at one of its ends, possibly a read error. The chain couples TRBV4-2 to TRBJ1-2, with D unclear. This CDR3 has 17 residues. Germline CDR1 and CDR2: LGHNA and YNFKEQ. CDR3 nucleotides: TGTGCCAGCCGCCAAGTCTCACTAGGCCAACGAAGCTATGGCTATACCTTC. Its protein product is CASRQVSLGQRSYGYTF.

Comment on this clonotype: Germline is not matched at one junction end, which may reflect a read error. The chain's CDR3 is CATSRYGIRDTHYF. DNA for the CDR3: TGTGCCACCAGCAGATATGGGATTAGGGATACGCACTATTTT. The gene calls are TRBV15 and TRBJ2-3; D is ambiguous. This CDR3 comprises 14 residues. Germline CDR1 is LNHNV and CDR2 is YYDKDF (reference sequence).

By its share, this clonotype is medium-sized. V is TRBV7-8 and J is TRBJ2-5; the D gene is possibly TRBD1 (5 bases). The germline gives CDR1 SGHVS, CDR2 FQNEAQ. This CDR3 comprises 15 residues. Trimming stripped 2 bases from V and 5 bases from J, with 15 bases between. CDR3 nucleotides: TGTGCCAGCAGCTTATCCCGAAGGACACGGGAGACCCAGTACTTC. Translated, it gives CASSLSRRTRETQYF.

A note on this clonotype: No conserved phenylalanine or tryptophan ends this CDR3, so it is likely a read error. The chain links TRBV11-2 to TRBJ1-1, with 12 bases identical to TRBD1. Per germline, CDR1 SGHAT and CDR2 FQNNGV. The CDR3 consists of 20 residues. V was clipped by 5 bases and J by 2 bases; unmatched bases: 18. This CDR3 reads CASSARDRGRKRWSNTEAFY. CDR3 nucleotides: TGTGCCAGCAGCGCTCGGGACAGGGGGCGTAAGAGATGGAGTAACACTGAAGCTTTCTAT.

The gene calls are TRBV5-4 and TRBJ1-2; 8 nucleotides match TRBD1. The length of the CDR3 is 14 residues. The germline V gene has CDR1 SGHNT and CDR2 YYREEE (reference sequence). With V trimmed by 4 bases and J by 10 bases, 12 bases remained unmatched. CDR3: CASSRTGLIDDYTF. The CDR3 region has the DNA TGTGCCAGCAGCCGGACAGGGCTTATAGATGACTACACCTTC.

This clonotype is a singleton in its sample. The junction shows a germline mismatch at one end, possibly a read error. The chain has TRBV28 and TRBJ1-3; D unresolved. The CDR3 extends over 14 amino acids. The germline V gene encodes CDR1 MDHEN and CDR2 SYDVKM. CDR3 in DNA: TGTGCCAGCTCAACACAGTTGCTGAGAAACAGCATATATTTT. Its translation is CASSTQLLRNSIYF.